The present T cell receptor (beta chain) was sequenced within a study of response to subunit inactivated influenza vaccine. MiXCR was run by TCRdb on the RT-PCR reads, yielding one entry per CDR3 protein. Of about 190,000 distinct CDR3 sequences listed, under 15% are singletons. This CDR3 has 15 amino acids. The germline V gene encodes CDR1 KGHSH and CDR2 LQKENI. The V and J ends lost 0 bases and 5 bases respectively, with 13 bases between them. This chain connects TRBV18 to TRBJ1-1; D may be TRBD1 (6 bases). This material consisted of CD8+ T cells sorted from PBMCs, taken more than 4 days after vaccination. The sequence derives from a man aged 50-60 years who received an inactivated influenza vaccine. The CDR3 is CASSPPGGMGTEAFF. CDR3 bases: TGTGCCAGCTCACCACCAGGGGGAATGGGGACTGAAGCTTTCTTT.